Shown below are 5 T cell receptor beta chains from a single sample sequenced in a study of T cell changes during pregnancy in multiple sclerosis. Measured with immunoSEQ multiplex PCR; TCRdb has only the in-frame clones, and not every one. The sample yields around 100,000 clones, approximately 93% seen once. Material: peripheral blood, obtained after pregnancy. The origin of the receptors is a female donor with multiple sclerosis, enrolled in a pregnancy study.

V and J are TRBV4-2 and TRBJ1-2; D remains ambiguous. Trimming cost V 7 bases and J 3 bases, with 15 bases left between them. The CDR3 contains 14 residues. In germline, CDR1 is LGHNA, CDR2 YNFKEQ. As DNA, the CDR3 is TGTGCCAGCACGCACCCGAATACATACTATGGCTACACCTTC. It specifies CASTHPNTYYGYTF.

The V gene is TRBV9, the J gene TRBJ2-1; 7 nucleotides agree with TRBD1. V lost 4 bases and J lost 6; bases outside the gene matches: 7. Germline CDR1 is SGDLS and CDR2 is YYNGEE. The CDR3 covers 14 residues. The CDR3 nucleotides read TGTGCCAGCAGCCCACTTACAGGGGCCAATGAGCAGTTCTTC. Translation gives CASSPLTGANEQFF.

The chain is built from TRBV5-6 and TRBJ1-3; the D is unclear. There are 12 residues in the CDR3. V was shortened by 4 bases and J by 5 bases, with 7 bases between the two germline ends. The germline CDR1 and CDR2 sequences are SGHDT and YYEEEE. The CDR3 here is CASSGPRNTIYF. As DNA, the CDR3 is TGTGCCAGCAGCGGCCCCCGAAACACCATATATTTT.

This chain connects TRBV11-2 to TRBJ2-4, with D hard to call. CDR3 length: 17 amino acids. Trimming pared 0 bases from V and 0 bases from J, leaving 12 bases between. CDR1 and CDR2 from the germline V gene are SGHAT and FQNNGV. CDR3 bases: TGTGCCAGCAGCTTAGAGGCTTGGGCCATAGCCAAAAACATTCAGTACTTC. This sequence encodes CASSLEAWAIAKNIQYF.

The rearrangement joins TRBV7-6 to TRBJ2-2; D is ambiguous. CDR3 size: 13 residues. V lost 5 bases and J lost 7, with 11 bases in between. Germline lookup yields CDR1 SGHVS and CDR2 FNYEAQ. Here the CDR3 reads CASSLKFGGELFF. DNA for the CDR3: TGTGCCAGCAGCCTAAAGTTTGGCGGGGAGCTGTTTTTT. The full variable domain, completed using reference TRBV7-6 and TRBJ2-2, is GAGVSQSPRYKVTKRGQDVALRCDPISGHVSLYWYRQALGQGPEFLTYFNYEAQQDKSGLPNDRFSAERPEGSISTLTIQRTEQRDSAMYRCASSLKFGGELFFGEGSRLTVL.